These 7 T cell receptor beta chains were sequenced from one sample in a study of regulatory T cells in long-lasting Graves disease. Arm-PCR of CDR3 regions and iRepertoire HTBI primers were the basis on which TCR beta libraries were built. In TCRdb, the multiplex PCR reads were re-called with MiXCR into one record per CDR3 protein. Of 500,000 to 700,000 distinct CDR3 sequences in the sample, about 30% are singletons; the top ten hold under 55%. Time point noted: persistent/refractory GD, antithyroid drugs over 5 years with positive TRAb. The authors made the TCR library using RNA they extracted from PBMCs. The specimen comprised peripheral blood mononuclear cells (PBMCs), sampled when the disease was refractory, from a patient treated with antithyroid drugs. The receptors derive from a female donor with Graves disease.

This clonotype has only a few counts. V gene TRBV6-1 combines with J gene TRBJ1-6; 9 nucleotides align to TRBD1. V was clipped by 1 base and J by 10 bases; unmatched bases: 2. This CDR3 is 14 amino acids long. Germline V gene sequence: CDR1 MNHNS, CDR2 SASEGT. CDR3 region: CASSEDRGQSPLHF. The CDR3 bases are TGTGCCAGCAGTGAAGACAGGGGGCAATCACCCCTCCACTTT.

In its sample, this clonotype was seen a few times. This chain uses TRBV11-2 with TRBJ2-6; D ambiguous. Trimming took 7 bases from V and 0 from J, leaving 10 bases between them. The CDR3 is 15 amino acids. The germline gives CDR1 SGHAT, CDR2 FQNNGV. The DNA of the CDR3 is TGTGCCAGCACCCCCTTGATCTCTGGGGCCAACGTCCTGACTTTC. Translating it yields CASTPLISGANVLTF.

This clonotype was observed a few times. The gene calls are TRBV6-2 or TRBV6-3 and TRBJ2-2; D uncertain. CDR1 is MNHEY and CDR2 is SVGEGT in the germline V gene. CDR3 length equals 15 residues. V dropped 2 bases and J dropped 4 bases, with 11 bases sitting between them. The CDR3 coding sequence is TGTGCCAGCAGTTACACCGAGGATGGCACCGGGGAGCTGTTTTTT. Amino acid sequence: CASSYTEDGTGELFF.

This clonotype showed up many times. The chain has TRBV28 and TRBJ1-5, with TRBD1 matching 10 bases. The germline CDR1 and CDR2 sequences are MDHEN and SYDVKM. The J segment lost 0 bases and the V segment lost 6 bases, leaving 5 bases of the junction unmatched. The CDR3 sequence is 16 residues long. CDR3 in DNA: TGTGCCAGCAGCAACCGGGACAGGGGTAGCAATCAGCCCCAGCATTTT. Protein sequence: CASSNRDRGSNQPQHF.

Ten or more counts support this clonotype. The rearrangement links TRBV12-3 or TRBV12-4 to TRBJ1-5; D is possibly TRBD1 (6 bases). CDR3 length equals 14 residues. Trimming took off 5 bases at V and 6 bases at J, with 14 bases between the two ends. The chain's CDR3 is CASSPDRSLQPQHF. CDR3 coding DNA: TGTGCCAGCAGTCCCGACAGGTCTCTTCAGCCCCAGCATTTT.

This clonotype was observed a few times. The chain couples TRBV6-1 to TRBJ1-2, with D maybe TRBD1 (6 bases). Germline V gene sequence: CDR1 MNHNS, CDR2 SASEGT. Trimming removed 6 bases at V and 6 bases at J, with 14 bases between. This CDR3 region has 13 residues. DNA of the CDR3: TGTGCCAGCAGCCTCTTTAGGGGGAATGGCTACACCTTC. Amino acids: CASSLFRGNGYTF.

This clonotype was seen a few times. This chain uses TRBV19 with TRBJ1-1; 9 nucleotides align to TRBD1. V lost 8 bases to trimming and J lost 4 bases; unmatched junction nucleotides: 11. CDR3 length equals 15 residues. Germline CDR1 reads LNHDA; CDR2 reads SQIVND (reference sequence). DNA of the CDR3: TGTGCCAGTGGTGTGACCGGGACAGGGTCCACTGAAGCTTTCTTT. Residues: CASGVTGTGSTEAFF.